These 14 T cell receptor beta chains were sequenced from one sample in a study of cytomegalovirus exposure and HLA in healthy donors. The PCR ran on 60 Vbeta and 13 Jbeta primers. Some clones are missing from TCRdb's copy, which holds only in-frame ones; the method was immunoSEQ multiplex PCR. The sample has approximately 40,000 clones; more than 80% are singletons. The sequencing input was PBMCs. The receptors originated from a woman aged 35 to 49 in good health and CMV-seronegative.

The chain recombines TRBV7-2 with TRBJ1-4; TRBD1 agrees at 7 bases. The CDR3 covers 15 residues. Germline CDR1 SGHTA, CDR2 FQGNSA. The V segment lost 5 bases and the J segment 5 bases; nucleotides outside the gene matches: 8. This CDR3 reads CASSRRQGRNEKLFF. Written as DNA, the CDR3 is TGTGCCAGCAGCCGTCGACAGGGAAGAAATGAAAAACTGTTTTTT.

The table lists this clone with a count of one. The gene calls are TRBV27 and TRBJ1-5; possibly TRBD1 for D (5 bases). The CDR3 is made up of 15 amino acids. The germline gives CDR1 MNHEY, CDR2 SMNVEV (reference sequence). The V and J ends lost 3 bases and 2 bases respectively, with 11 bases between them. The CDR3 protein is CASSFGSGGNQPQHF. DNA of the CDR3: TGTGCCAGCAGTTTTGGGTCGGGGGGCAATCAGCCCCAGCATTTT.

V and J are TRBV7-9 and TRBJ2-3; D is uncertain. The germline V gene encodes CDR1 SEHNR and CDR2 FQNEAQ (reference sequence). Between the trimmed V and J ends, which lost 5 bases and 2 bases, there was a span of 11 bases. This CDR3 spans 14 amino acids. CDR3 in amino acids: CASSLNGYTDTQYF. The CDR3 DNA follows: TGTGCCAGCAGCCTAAACGGTTACACAGATACGCAGTATTTT. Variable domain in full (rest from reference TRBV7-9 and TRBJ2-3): DTGVSQNPRHKITKRGQNVTFRCDPISEHNRLYWYRQTLGQGPEFLTYFQNEAQLEKSRLLSDRFSAERPKGSFSTLEIQRTEQGDSAMYLCASSLNGYTDTQYFGPGTRLTVL.

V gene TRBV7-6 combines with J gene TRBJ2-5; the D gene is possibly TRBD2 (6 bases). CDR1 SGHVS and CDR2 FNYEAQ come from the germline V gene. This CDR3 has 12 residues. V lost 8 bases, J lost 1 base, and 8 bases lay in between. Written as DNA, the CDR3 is TGTGCCAGCGGGAGGAGCCAAGAGACCCAGTACTTC. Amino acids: CASGRSQETQYF.

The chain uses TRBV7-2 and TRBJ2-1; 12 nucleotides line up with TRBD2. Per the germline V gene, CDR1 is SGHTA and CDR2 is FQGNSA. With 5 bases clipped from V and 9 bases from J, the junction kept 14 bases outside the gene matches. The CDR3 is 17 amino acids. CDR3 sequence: CASSPIILAGGWGEQFF. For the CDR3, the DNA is TGTGCCAGCAGCCCAATAATACTAGCGGGGGGATGGGGTGAGCAGTTCTTC.

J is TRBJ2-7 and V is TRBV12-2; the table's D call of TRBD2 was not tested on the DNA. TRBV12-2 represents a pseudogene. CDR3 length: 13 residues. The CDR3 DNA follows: TGTGCAAGTCGGGAGGGCTTCTCCTACGAGCAGTACGTC. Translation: CASREGFSYEQYV.

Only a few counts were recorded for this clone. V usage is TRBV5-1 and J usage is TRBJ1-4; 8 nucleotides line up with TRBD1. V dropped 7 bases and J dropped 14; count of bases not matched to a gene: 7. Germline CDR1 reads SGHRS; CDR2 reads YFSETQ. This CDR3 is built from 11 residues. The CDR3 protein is CASHAGGKLFF. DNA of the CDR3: TGCGCCAGCCACGCAGGGGGCAAGCTGTTTTTT.

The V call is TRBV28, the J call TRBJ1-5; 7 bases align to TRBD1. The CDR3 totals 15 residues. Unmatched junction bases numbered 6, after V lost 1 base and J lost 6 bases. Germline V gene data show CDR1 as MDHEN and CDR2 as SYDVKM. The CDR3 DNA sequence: TGTGCCAGCAGTTTATTGAAGGGGGCATTTCAGCCCCAGCATTTT. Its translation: CASSLLKGAFQPQHF.

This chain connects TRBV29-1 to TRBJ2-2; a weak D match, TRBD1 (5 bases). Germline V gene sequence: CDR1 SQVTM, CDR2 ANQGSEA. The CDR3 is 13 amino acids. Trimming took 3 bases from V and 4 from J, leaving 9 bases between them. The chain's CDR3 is CSVDPQGTGELFF. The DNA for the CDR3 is TGCAGCGTTGACCCCCAGGGCACCGGGGAGCTGTTTTTT.

Here the CDR3 reads CASSYTWGLNHEQYV. The DNA of the CDR3 is TGTGCCAGCAGCTATACGTGGGGCCTCAACCACGAGCAGTACGTC. The V gene is TRBV7-2, the J gene TRBJ2-7; weak D call: TRBD1 (5 bases). Trimming took 4 bases from V and 5 from J, leaving 18 bases between them. Germline assignment: CDR1 SGHTA and CDR2 FQGNSA. The CDR3 sequence is 15 residues long.

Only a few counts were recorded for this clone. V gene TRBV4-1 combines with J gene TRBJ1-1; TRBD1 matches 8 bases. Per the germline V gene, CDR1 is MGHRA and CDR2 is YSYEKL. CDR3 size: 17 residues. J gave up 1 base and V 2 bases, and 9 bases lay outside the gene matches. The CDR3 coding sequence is TGCGCCAGCAGCCAAACCAACATGGGACAGGCGAACACTGAAGCTTTCTTT. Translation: CASSQTNMGQANTEAFF.

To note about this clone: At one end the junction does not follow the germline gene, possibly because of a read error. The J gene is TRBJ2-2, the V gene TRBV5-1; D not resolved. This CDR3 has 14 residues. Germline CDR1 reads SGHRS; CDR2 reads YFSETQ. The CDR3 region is CASSLGQNSGELFF. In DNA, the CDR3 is TGCGCCAGCAGCTTGGGGCAGAACAGCGGGGAGCTGTTTTTT.

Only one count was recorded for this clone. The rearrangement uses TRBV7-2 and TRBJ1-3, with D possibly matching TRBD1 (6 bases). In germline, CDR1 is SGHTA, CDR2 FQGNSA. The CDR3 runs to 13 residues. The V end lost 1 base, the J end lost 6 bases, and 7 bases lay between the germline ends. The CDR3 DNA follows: TGTGCCAGCAGCTTAGACAGGGTAAACACCATATATTTT. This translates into CASSLDRVNTIYF.

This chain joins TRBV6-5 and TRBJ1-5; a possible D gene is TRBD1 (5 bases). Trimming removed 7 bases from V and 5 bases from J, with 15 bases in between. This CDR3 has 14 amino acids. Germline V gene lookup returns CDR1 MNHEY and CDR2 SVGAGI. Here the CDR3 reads CASTPWQGDQPQHF. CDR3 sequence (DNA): TGTGCCAGCACTCCCTGGCAGGGTGATCAGCCCCAGCATTTT.